The next 17 T cell receptor beta chains were all read from a single sample in a study of shared clonotypes between healthy human individuals. Some clones are missing from TCRdb's copy, which holds only in-frame ones; the method was immunoSEQ multiplex PCR. The table shows about 1,500,000 clones, with around 97% occurring only once. The sequenced material came from naive CD4+ T cells sorted from blood. Regarding subset: CD45RA+ positively selected. These receptors came from a man between 25 and 39 years old in good health.

This clone has a single count. J is TRBJ2-1 and V is TRBV5-6; no definite D call. The germline CDR1 and CDR2 sequences are SGHDT and YYEEEE. V was pared by 5 bases and J by 6 bases, with 12 bases between. This CDR3 is 13 amino acids long. The CDR3 here is CASRAIERNEQFF. CDR3 coding DNA: TGTGCCAGCAGGGCTATAGAACGCAATGAGCAGTTCTTC.

The J gene is TRBJ2-2, the V gene TRBV5-1; TRBD1 might be the D (5 bases). V dropped 3 bases and J dropped 3 bases, with 9 bases sitting between them. This CDR3 spans 14 amino acids. CDR1 is SGHRS and CDR2 is YFSETQ in the germline V gene. The CDR3 region is CASSSLQDTGELFF. The CDR3 nucleotides are TGCGCCAGCAGCTCCCTACAGGACACCGGGGAGCTGTTTTTT.

The chain links TRBV2 to TRBJ2-7; 7 bases are shared with TRBD1. Trimming removed 6 bases from V and 6 bases from J; junction bases left unmatched: 11. CDR3 length equals 14 residues. Germline V lookup: CDR1 SNHLY, CDR2 FYNNEI. The CDR3 bases are TGTGCCAGCAGCGGGTCGGACAGGTCCCTCGAGCAGTACTTC. Translating gives CASSGSDRSLEQYF.

This chain uses TRBV9 with TRBJ2-1; TRBD1 might be the D (8 bases). Trimming cost V 4 bases and J 0 bases, with 17 bases left between them. Per germline, CDR1 SGDLS and CDR2 YYNGEE. The CDR3 sequence is 17 residues long. CDR3 residues: CASSPRTGRVSYNEQFF. The CDR3 bases are TGTGCCAGCAGCCCCCGGACAGGGAGGGTCTCCTACAATGAGCAGTTCTTC.

The V call is TRBV6-1, the J call TRBJ2-2, with a possible D match to TRBD2 (6 bases). This CDR3 has 12 amino acids. V was clipped by 10 bases and J by 3 bases, with 9 bases between them. Germline loops: CDR1 MNHNS, CDR2 SASEGT. CDR3 loop: CATGGDTGELFF. The CDR3 DNA reads as TGTGCCACCGGGGGAGACACCGGGGAGCTGTTTTTT.

This sequence joins TRBV11-3 and TRBJ2-1; 8 nucleotides align to TRBD1. V lost 3 bases to trimming and J lost 4 bases; unmatched junction nucleotides: 5. This CDR3 has 15 residues. Germline CDR1 is SGHNT and CDR2 is YENEEA. This CDR3 reads CASSFDRGGYNEQFF. The DNA of the CDR3 is TGTGCCAGCAGCTTCGACAGGGGAGGTTACAATGAGCAGTTCTTC.

The chain couples TRBV10-3 to TRBJ1-1; 8 nucleotides align to TRBD1. The germline CDR1 and CDR2 sequences are ENHRY and SYGVKD. With 6 bases clipped from V and 0 bases from J, the junction kept 3 bases outside the gene matches. The length of the CDR3 is 14 residues. CDR3 protein: CAISQTGVNTEAFF. Written as DNA, the CDR3 is TGTGCCATCAGCCAGACAGGGGTGAACACTGAAGCTTTCTTT.

This clone was detected a few times. CDR3 nucleotides: TGCGCCAGCAGCCAGGGACAGGGAGGGACCTACGAGCAGTACTTC. The encoded protein is CASSQGQGGTYEQYF. The chain combines TRBV5-1 with TRBJ2-7; 9 nucleotides agree with TRBD1. This CDR3 is built from 15 residues. Trimming cost V 4 bases and J 2 bases; bases outside gene matches: 7. The germline V gene has CDR1 SGHRS and CDR2 YFSETQ.

The chain uses TRBV5-8 and TRBJ2-3, with 9 bases identical to TRBD2. Unmatched junction bases numbered 9, after V lost 1 base and J lost 3 bases. This CDR3 contains 17 residues. Germline CDR1 SGHTS, CDR2 YDEGEE. The CDR3 nucleotides read TGTGCCAGCAGCTTGCTGGCGGGAGGGCGGGGGACAGATACGCAGTATTTT. This encodes CASSLLAGGRGTDTQYF.

This chain connects TRBV7-8 to TRBJ2-5; TRBD2 aligns across 8 bases. The germline gives CDR1 SGHVS, CDR2 FQNEAQ. CDR3 length equals 16 residues. V dropped 4 bases and J dropped 5; count of bases not matched to a gene: 12. CDR3 coding DNA: TGTGCCAGCAGCTCGGTCGGGGCGGGAGGAGGTGAGACCCAGTACTTC. Protein product: CASSSVGAGGGETQYF.

The chain combines TRBV25-1 with TRBJ2-7; 9 bases align to TRBD2. J lost 4 bases, V lost 3 bases, and 7 bases had no gene match. The germline V gene has CDR1 MGHDK and CDR2 SYGVNS. The length of the CDR3 is 15 residues. This CDR3 reads CASSDWASGIYEQYF. As DNA, the CDR3 is TGTGCCAGCAGTGATTGGGCTAGCGGGATATACGAGCAGTACTTC.

This clone was seen once. V gene TRBV2 combines with J gene TRBJ2-1; D is undetermined. This CDR3 has 15 amino acids. V lost 3 bases and J 0 bases, leaving 9 bases between the germline ends. The germline V gene has CDR1 SNHLY and CDR2 FYNNEI. CDR3 nucleotides: TGTGCCAGCAGTGACTCGCAGTTCTCCTACAATGAGCAGTTCTTC. It specifies CASSDSQFSYNEQFF.

V and J are TRBV5-1 and TRBJ2-2; 8 nucleotides line up with TRBD2. The germline V gene encodes CDR1 SGHRS and CDR2 YFSETQ. The CDR3 is 16 residues long. V lost 2 bases to trimming and J lost 4 bases; unmatched junction nucleotides: 7. CDR3 residues: CASSLREGRFTGELFF. DNA of the CDR3: TGCGCCAGCAGCTTACGGGAGGGTCGGTTCACCGGGGAGCTGTTTTTT.

The rearrangement links TRBV7-9 to TRBJ2-7, with a possible D match to TRBD2 (5 bases). Per germline, CDR1 SEHNR and CDR2 FQNEAQ (reference sequence). V was pared by 5 bases and J by 2 bases, with 13 bases between. The CDR3 has 14 residues. The CDR3 loop is CASSLRSGTYEQYF. CDR3 DNA sequence: TGTGCCAGCAGCCTCCGATCGGGGACCTACGAGCAGTACTTC.

V and J are TRBV7-2 and TRBJ1-2; 8 nucleotides line up with TRBD1. After removal of 3 bases from V and 2 bases from J, the junction contained 5 bases not matched to a gene. The germline CDR1 and CDR2 sequences are SGHTA and FQGNSA. The CDR3 runs 15 residues. This CDR3 reads CASSFQGAPNYGYTF. The CDR3 DNA follows: TGTGCCAGCAGCTTCCAGGGGGCGCCCAACTATGGCTACACCTTC.

On this clone itself: Other DNA sequences in this specimen translate into the identical CDR3. This chain joins TRBV5-1 and TRBJ1-3; no firm D call. Germline V CDR1 and CDR2: SGHRS, YFSETQ. The CDR3 runs to 14 residues. The V and J ends lost 4 bases and 0 bases respectively, with 8 bases between them. The CDR3 loop is CASSPGASGNTIYF. CDR3 DNA: TGCGCCAGCAGCCCCGGCGCCTCTGGAAACACCATATATTTT.

The rearrangement uses TRBV6-5 and TRBJ2-5, with 8 bases fitting TRBD2. The CDR3 covers 14 residues. The V gene's germline CDR1 is MNHEY and CDR2 SVGAGI. V lost 5 bases, J lost 5 bases, and 7 bases stayed unmatched. CDR3: CASSPGLGWETQYF. CDR3 sequence (DNA): TGTGCCAGCAGTCCGGGACTAGGGTGGGAGACCCAGTACTTC.